These 21 T cell receptor beta chains were sequenced from one sample in a study of control samples from healthy donors and cancer patients. The repertoire was sequenced with immunoSEQ multiplex PCR; TCRdb's copy has only in-frame clones and lacks some. The table records about 190,000 clones, around 93% of them present only once. Sequencing was performed on blood. These receptors were taken from a man aged 25-45 years in good health.

The chain has TRBV25-1 and TRBJ1-1; D is perhaps TRBD1 (6 bases). This CDR3 has 11 residues. Germline V lookup: CDR1 MGHDK, CDR2 SYGVNS. Trimming pared 5 bases from V and 11 bases from J, leaving 12 bases between. CDR3 amino acids: CASSNSGAAFF. DNA of the CDR3: TGTGCCAGCAGTAATTCGGGGGCGGCTTTCTTT.

This chain connects TRBV4-2 to TRBJ1-3; D is ambiguous. V lost 6 bases, J lost 4 bases, and 10 bases lay in between. This CDR3 is built from 13 residues. From germline, CDR1 is LGHNA and CDR2 YNFKEQ. The CDR3 DNA sequence: TGTGCCAGCAGTGTGGGAGAAGGAAACACCATATATTTT. Protein product: CASSVGEGNTIYF.

The chain combines TRBV27 with TRBJ2-7; 8 bases map to TRBD1. The CDR3 runs to 17 residues. CDR1 is MNHEY, CDR2 SMNVEV, per germline (reference sequence). Trimming at V came to 5 bases and at J to 3 bases, leaving 15 bases not matched to a gene. CDR3 protein: CASSHRPTGAQHYEQYF. CDR3 coding DNA: TGTGCCAGCAGTCATAGACCGACAGGGGCTCAGCACTACGAGCAGTACTTC.

CDR3 loop: CATSDKSPPYEQYF. Written as DNA, the CDR3 is TGTGCCACCAGTGATAAATCCCCCCCCTACGAGCAGTACTTC. This chain links TRBV24-1 with TRBJ2-7; the D is unclear. The CDR3 length is 14 residues. Between the trimmed V and J ends, which lost 3 bases and 2 bases, there was a span of 10 bases. Germline CDR1 KGHDR, CDR2 SFDVKD.

The chain has TRBV7-6 and TRBJ2-3, with 16 nucleotides matching TRBD2. CDR3 length: 18 residues. CDR1 and CDR2 from the germline V gene are SGHVS and FNYEAQ. V was clipped by 5 bases and J by 6 bases; unmatched bases: 11. The CDR3 here is CASSVAGTSGGAVDTQYF. The CDR3 region has the DNA TGTGCCAGCAGCGTTGCCGGGACTAGCGGGGGGGCCGTGGATACGCAGTATTTT.

The chain uses TRBV5-1 and TRBJ2-2; TRBD1 matches 7 bases. J was trimmed by 2 bases and V by 1 base; bases with no gene match: 11. Germline V gene lookup returns CDR1 SGHRS and CDR2 YFSETQ. The CDR3 consists of 18 residues. CDR3 amino acids: CASSLMEAGTENTGELFF. In DNA form, the CDR3 reads TGCGCCAGCAGCTTGATGGAAGCCGGGACAGAAAACACCGGGGAGCTGTTTTTT.

This chain uses TRBV16 with TRBJ1-6; TRBD1 is a possible D gene (5 bases). CDR1 is KGHSY and CDR2 is FQNENV in the germline V gene. The CDR3 is 16 residues long. Trimming pared 1 base from V and 10 bases from J, leaving 17 bases between. CDR3 bases: TGTGCCAGCAGCCAATTCGTCCGGGGCGCACGATCACCCCTCCACTTT. It is translated as CASSQFVRGARSPLHF. The full variable domain, its missing parts supplied by reference TRBV16 and TRBJ1-6, is GEEVAQTPKHLVRGEGQKAKLYCAPIKGHSYVFWYQQVLKNEFKFLISFQNENVFDETGMPKERFSAKCLPNSPCSLEIQATKLEDSAVYFCASSQFVRGARSPLHFGNGTRLTVT.

J is TRBJ1-6 and V is TRBV5-4, with D possibly TRBD1 on 6 matching bases. The CDR3 covers 14 residues. V was cut by 6 bases and J by 1 base, with 8 bases left in between. In germline, CDR1 is SGHNT, CDR2 YYREEE (reference sequence). CDR3 sequence (DNA): TGTGCCAGCATACAGGGTTCCTATAATTCACCCCTCCACTTT. Translation gives CASIQGSYNSPLHF.

This clone was seen a handful of times. The chain combines TRBV7-9 with TRBJ2-2, with 12 positions matching TRBD2. Germline assignment: CDR1 SEHNR and CDR2 FQNEAQ (reference sequence). This CDR3 region has 18 residues. The J segment lost 0 bases and the V segment lost 5 bases, leaving 7 bases of the junction unmatched. In DNA, the CDR3 is TGTGCCAGCAGCCTAAGGACTAGCGGGGATGCGAACACCGGGGAGCTGTTTTTT. Its protein product is CASSLRTSGDANTGELFF.

This rearrangement joins TRBV5-1 to TRBJ1-2, with 9 positions matching TRBD1. CDR3 length equals 14 residues. Losses at the gene ends were 3 bases for V and 2 bases for J; bases not matched to a gene: 2. From germline, CDR1 is SGHRS and CDR2 YFSETQ. The CDR3 spells CASSSGQGNYGYTF. The CDR3 nucleotides are TGCGCCAGCAGCTCAGGACAGGGGAACTATGGCTACACCTTC.

V usage is TRBV30 and J usage is TRBJ2-3; 14 positions match TRBD2. From germline, CDR1 is GTSNPN and CDR2 SVGIG (reference sequence). The V segment lost 2 bases and the J segment 0 bases; nucleotides outside the gene matches: 1. This CDR3 is 16 amino acids long. The CDR3 spells CAWSRLAGGSTDTQYF. The CDR3 coding sequence is TGTGCCTGGAGTCGACTAGCGGGGGGGAGCACAGATACGCAGTATTTT.

The V and J genes are TRBV19 and TRBJ1-5, with D perhaps TRBD1 (6 bases). The germline V and J ends were trimmed by 4 bases and 2 bases, with 15 bases remaining between them. The CDR3 extends over 16 amino acids. CDR1 and CDR2 from the germline V gene are LNHDA and SQIVND (reference sequence). CDR3 sequence: CASSTTGMGGNQPQHF. In DNA, the CDR3 is TGTGCCAGTAGTACGACAGGCATGGGAGGCAATCAGCCCCAGCATTTT.

J is TRBJ1-2 and V is TRBV10-3; D is unclear. This CDR3 contains 12 residues. The germline gives CDR1 ENHRY, CDR2 SYGVKD. The germline V and J ends were trimmed by 3 bases and 4 bases, with 6 bases remaining between them. The CDR3 DNA sequence: TGTGCCATCAGTGATAGGATCTATGGCTACACCTTC. This gives the protein CAISDRIYGYTF.

The chain joins TRBV12-3 or TRBV12-4 to TRBJ2-7; the D gene is possibly TRBD1 (5 bases). V dropped 6 bases and J dropped 8 bases, with 17 bases sitting between them. The length of the CDR3 is 13 residues. CDR3 protein: CASRGDSLRQQYF. In DNA, the CDR3 is TGTGCCAGCAGAGGCGACAGCCTACGTCAGCAGTACTTC.

The chain links TRBV2 to TRBJ1-4, with a weak D call TRBD1 (5 bases). V was cut by 11 bases and J by 6 bases, with 16 bases left in between. Germline V gene lookup returns CDR1 SNHLY and CDR2 FYNNEI. This CDR3 has 13 residues. The CDR3 region has the DNA TGTGCCGGCAACGGGGCGCGGGATGAAAAACTGTTTTTT. Translation gives CAGNGARDEKLFF.

In its sample, this clone was seen once. This chain joins TRBV6-4 and TRBJ1-1; D is uncertain. The germline V gene encodes CDR1 MRHNA and CDR2 SNTAGT. The V end lost 2 bases, the J end lost 2 bases, and 6 bases lay between the germline ends. There are 13 residues in the CDR3. Here the CDR3 DNA reads TGTGCCAGCAGTGACATGGAAAACACTGAAGCTTTCTTT. Translated: CASSDMENTEAFF.

The genes are TRBV24-1 and TRBJ2-3; the D gene is possibly TRBD2 (7 bases). V lost 3 bases and J lost 2, with 11 bases in between. CDR3 length equals 15 residues. Germline assignment: CDR1 KGHDR and CDR2 SFDVKD. The CDR3 here is CATSDVGGPTDTQYF. The CDR3 nucleotides are TGTGCCACCAGTGATGTGGGGGGGCCCACAGATACGCAGTATTTT.

Written as DNA, the CDR3 is TGTGCCAGCAGTCCAATTTCCGGGACAGGGAACACTGAAGCTTTCTTT. Protein product: CASSPISGTGNTEAFF. The chain joins TRBV6-6 to TRBJ1-1; 8 bases line up with TRBD1. The CDR3 is 16 amino acids. The V gene's germline CDR1 is MNHNY and CDR2 SVGAGI (reference sequence). The trim removed 5 bases at V and 1 base at J, leaving 9 bases unmatched.

The chain is built from TRBV7-9 and TRBJ1-5; 9 bases line up with TRBD1. The V segment lost 5 bases and the J segment 5 bases; nucleotides outside the gene matches: 4. This CDR3 is built from 14 residues. Germline lookup yields CDR1 SEHNR and CDR2 FQNEAQ (reference sequence). Here the CDR3 DNA reads TGTGCCAGCAGCGATGACAGGGGGGATCAGCCCCAGCATTTT. It encodes CASSDDRGDQPQHF. The full variable domain, with the rest looked up from reference TRBV7-9 and TRBJ1-5, is DTGVSQNPRHKITKRGQNVTFRCDPISEHNRLYWYRQTLGQGPEFLTYFQNEAQLEKSRLLSDRFSAERPKGSFSTLEIQRTEQGDSAMYLCASSDDRGDQPQHFGDGTRLSIL.

V and J are TRBV3-1 (or the pseudogene TRBV3-2) and TRBJ2-6; no definite D call. Germline V CDR1 and CDR2: LGHDT, YNNKEL (reference sequence). The CDR3 loop spans 17 amino acids. Trimming stripped 1 base from V and 0 bases from J, with 10 bases between. The CDR3 protein is CASSQGPASSGANVLTF. DNA for the CDR3: TGTGCCAGCAGCCAAGGTCCTGCCTCCTCTGGGGCCAACGTCCTGACTTTC.

This clone appeared a single time. The chain uses TRBV12-3 or TRBV12-4 and TRBJ1-2; TRBD1 matches 8 bases. V shed 8 bases, J shed 4 bases, and the junction held 6 bases outside the gene matches. The CDR3 loop spans 13 amino acids. CDR3 residues: CASGQGAGYGYTF. CDR3 nucleotide sequence: TGTGCCAGCGGCCAGGGGGCCGGCTATGGCTACACCTTC.